This TCR beta chain was found in a study of blood T cells in healthy people across ages. Regarding this clonotype: Since a much larger clone is just one base distant, this may be a read error.

V lost 8 bases and J lost 4, with 17 bases in between. The CDR3 is 13 amino acids. Germline V gives CDR1 DFQATT, CDR2 SNEGSKA (reference sequence). Sample donors were healthy Caucasian individuals that came from Russia, aged roughly 6 to 100. Then a second PCR, running about 6 to 12 cycles, was carried out with a sample-barcoded 5' primer and a J-beta primer mix. A 12-random-nucleotide template-switch adaptor tagged each cDNA molecule. TCRdb redid the calling of the 5' RACE reads with MiXCR, one entry per CDR3 protein. The table has over 500,000 distinct CDR3 sequences, about 51% seen once. The source material was blood. The sequence derives from an elderly woman in good health. This chain links TRBV20-1 with TRBJ2-5; possibly TRBD2 for D (7 bases). The CDR3 coding sequence is TGCAGTCCTCCTTGGGGGGGCCGAGAGACCCAGTACTTC. Translated, it gives CSPPWGGRETQYF.